These 13 T cell receptor beta chains came from one sample sequenced in a study of Tregs in tolerant kidney transplant recipients (dated 2019 in TCRdb). The library came from the immunoSEQ multiplex PCR assay. Drawn from immuneACCESS, this table holds only the in-frame rearrangements with V and J called that TCRdb kept. Clones are partly lost; checked studies trace under half to an unresolved V gene and leave the rest unexplained. This sample comprises about 110,000 clones, 90% of them detected only once. 0.34% of the sample belongs to the ten largest clones. Explained via the paper, the time point label denotes: blood sample drawn before combined kidney and bone marrow transplant. Here the sequenced sample was CD4+ T cells from blood, taken before the transplant. All receptors derive from a human donor who received a combined kidney and bone marrow transplant.

This sequence joins TRBV10-1 and TRBJ2-7, with 10 bases lining up with TRBD1. Trimming at V came to 3 bases and at J to 5 bases, leaving 4 bases not matched to a gene. The CDR3 runs 14 residues. Germline CDR1 is WNHNN and CDR2 is SYGVQD (reference sequence). The CDR3 coding sequence is TGCGCCAGCAGTGACGGGACAGGGGTCGACGAGCAGTACTTC. Protein sequence: CASSDGTGVDEQYF.

The chain couples TRBV11-2 to TRBJ1-1, with D maybe TRBD1 (6 bases). CDR1 is SGHAT and CDR2 is FQNNGV in the germline V gene. This CDR3 spans 15 amino acids. With 8 bases removed from V and 4 bases from J, the gap between germline ends came to 20 bases. The CDR3 bases are TGTGCCAGCCTCCGGCAGGGGCTAAGTCGCACTGAAGCTTTCTTT. As protein: CASLRQGLSRTEAFF.

This clone appeared a single time. The gene calls are TRBV11-3 and TRBJ1-1, with D perhaps TRBD1 (5 bases). V lost 5 bases and J lost 0, with 7 bases in between. This CDR3 region has 13 residues. CDR1 is SGHNT and CDR2 is YENEEA in the germline V gene. The CDR3, as DNA: TGTGCCAGCAGCCAGGGCATGAACACTGAAGCTTTCTTT. Amino acids: CASSQGMNTEAFF.

The V call is TRBV5-1, the J call TRBJ2-7; no clear D. CDR3 length equals 12 residues. The V end lost 0 bases, the J end lost 6 bases, and 7 bases lay between the germline ends. CDR1 and CDR2 from the germline V gene are SGHRS and YFSETQ. CDR3 in DNA: TGCGCCAGCAGCTTGGATAGTCCCGAGCAGTACTTC. This gives the protein CASSLDSPEQYF.

V gene TRBV27 combines with J gene TRBJ2-5; 13 bases align to TRBD2. CDR1 and CDR2 (germline): MNHEY, SMNVEV (reference sequence). V lost 2 bases, J lost 5 bases, and 11 bases stayed unmatched. The CDR3 sequence is 18 residues long. In DNA form, the CDR3 reads TGTGCCAGCAGTTTAGCGCTGAGACTAGCGGGGGGTGAGGAGACCCAGTACTTC. This codes for CASSLALRLAGGEETQYF.

This chain connects TRBV5-1 to TRBJ1-2; TRBD1 is a possible D gene (6 bases). CDR1 is SGHRS, CDR2 YFSETQ, per germline. Deletions cut 1 base from V and 2 bases from J, with 12 bases between. The CDR3 contains 15 residues. The CDR3 nucleotides are TGCGCCAGCAGCTTGACGGGCGGACAGAACTATGGCTACACCTTC. This sequence encodes CASSLTGGQNYGYTF.

The V and J genes are TRBV5-1 and TRBJ2-7, with 10 nucleotides matching TRBD2. Germline values: CDR1 SGHRS, CDR2 YFSETQ. The V segment lost 0 bases and the J segment 1 base; nucleotides outside the gene matches: 7. The CDR3 sequence is 17 residues long. The CDR3 spells CASSLGVAGGQSYEQYF. CDR3 nucleotide sequence: TGCGCCAGCAGCTTGGGGGTAGCGGGGGGTCAATCCTACGAGCAGTACTTC.

The chain carries TRBV5-1 and TRBJ2-3; possibly TRBD2 for D (6 bases). This CDR3 contains 13 residues. V was pared by 4 bases and J by 5 bases, with 11 bases between. Germline V gives CDR1 SGHRS, CDR2 YFSETQ. The CDR3 region has the DNA TGCGCCAGCAGCCAGGAGGGGCGAGATACGCAGTATTTT. It yields the protein CASSQEGRDTQYF.

The rearrangement links TRBV10-3 to TRBJ2-3; D perhaps matches TRBD1 (5 bases). CDR3 length: 15 amino acids. With 11 bases removed from V and 1 base from J, the gap between germline ends came to 19 bases. From germline, CDR1 is ENHRY and CDR2 SYGVKD. The CDR3 protein is CAGASGFLGTDTQYF. CDR3 coding DNA: TGTGCCGGGGCGTCGGGTTTCCTAGGCACAGATACGCAGTATTTT.

The chain's CDR3 is CASSLAGGVNQPQHF. The CDR3 DNA is TGCGCCAGCAGCTTGGCGGGGGGCGTAAATCAGCCCCAGCATTTT. The genes are TRBV5-1 and TRBJ1-5; D possibly corresponds to TRBD1 (6 bases). From germline, CDR1 is SGHRS and CDR2 YFSETQ. Trimming pared 0 bases from V and 4 bases from J, leaving 11 bases between. The CDR3 length is 15 residues.

This clone was seen just once. The rearrangement links TRBV6-1 to TRBJ1-1; D gene ambiguous. Germline V CDR1 and CDR2: MNHNS, SASEGT. The ends were cut back, 6 bases at V and 1 base at J, with 9 bases in the middle. This CDR3 region has 13 residues. This chain's CDR3 is CASRNSGNTEAFF. CDR3 sequence (DNA): TGTGCCAGCAGAAACAGCGGGAACACTGAAGCTTTCTTT.

V usage is TRBV6-5 and J usage is TRBJ2-7; D is uncertain. Trimming removed 0 bases at V and 1 base at J, with 13 bases between. Germline CDR1 and CDR2: MNHEY and SVGAGI. The CDR3 length is 16 residues. The DNA of the CDR3 is TGTGCCAGCAGTTACTCCCGGCAGATACTATCCTACGAGCAGTACTTC. Residues: CASSYSRQILSYEQYF.

The chain joins TRBV5-8 to TRBJ1-2; maybe TRBD1 (6 bases). Germline loops: CDR1 SGHTS, CDR2 YDEGEE. V lost 3 bases and J lost 6, with 12 bases in between. The CDR3 loop spans 13 amino acids. CDR3 residues: CASSWGQGNGYTF. In DNA form, the CDR3 reads TGTGCCAGCAGCTGGGGACAAGGCAATGGCTACACCTTC. The full variable domain, with the rest looked up from reference TRBV5-8 and TRBJ1-2, is EAGVTQSPTHLIKTRGQQATLRCSPISGHTSVYWYQQALGLGLQFLLWYDEGEERNRGNFPPRFSGRQFPNYSSELNVNALELEDSALYLCASSWGQGNGYTFGSGTRLTVV.